The 25 T cell receptor beta chains in this list originate from one sample, sequenced in a study of cytomegalovirus exposure and HLA in healthy donors (dated by TCRdb to the late 2010s). Library creation used the immunoSEQ multiplex PCR assay. The multiplex PCR relied on a mix of 60 forward primers for TCR Vbeta segments and 13 reverse primers for TCR Jbeta segments. TCRdb mirrors the immuneACCESS table, restricted to in-frame sequences. Some clones are absent from its copies; in checked studies, under half trace to an unresolved V gene, and the reason for the others is unknown. The sample table shows more than 100,000 clones, and around 83% are seen once. The ten largest clones take up approximately 8.1% of the sample. Material: PBMCs. These receptors were collected from a woman aged 45-65 years in good health and CMV-seropositive.

The chain uses TRBV15 and TRBJ2-5; 11 bases align to TRBD2. This CDR3 is 15 amino acids long. The trim removed 4 bases at V and 4 bases at J, leaving 5 bases unmatched. From germline, CDR1 is LNHNV and CDR2 YYDKDF (reference sequence). Here the CDR3 reads CATSTQTSGVETQYF. The CDR3 region has the DNA TGTGCCACCAGCACGCAGACTAGCGGGGTAGAGACCCAGTACTTC.

V and J are TRBV11-1 and TRBJ1-1; 7 bases are shared with TRBD1. J was trimmed by 5 bases and V by 6 bases; bases with no gene match: 9. Germline V gene sequence: CDR1 SGHAT, CDR2 FQDESV (reference sequence). The CDR3 is 14 amino acids. The CDR3 DNA follows: TGTGCCAGCAGTTCGACAGGGCACTCTACTGAAGCTTTCTTT. Translated, it gives CASSSTGHSTEAFF.

V usage is TRBV7-4 and J usage is TRBJ2-3; D is perhaps TRBD1 (5 bases). The CDR3 covers 17 residues. The V gene lost 2 bases and the J gene lost 1 base, with 16 bases spanning the gap. Germline CDR1 is SGHVT and CDR2 is SQSDAQ. The CDR3 sequence is CASSLRGEVLGTDTQYF. As DNA, the CDR3 is TGTGCCAGCAGCTTAAGGGGTGAAGTGCTAGGCACAGATACGCAGTATTTT.

The chain couples TRBV27 to TRBJ2-5, with 9 bases matching TRBD1. Germline CDR1 is MNHEY and CDR2 is SMNVEV (reference sequence). Unmatched junction bases numbered 2, after V lost 5 bases and J lost 4 bases. The CDR3 spans 13 residues. The CDR3 nucleotides are TGTGCCAGCAGTCTACAGGGGGCAGAGACCCAGTACTTC. Protein sequence: CASSLQGAETQYF.

The chain combines TRBV11-3 with TRBJ2-7, with TRBD2 as a possible D gene (5 bases). Germline V gene lookup returns CDR1 SGHNT and CDR2 YENEEA. The CDR3 sequence is 12 residues long. V was trimmed by 1 base and J by 9 bases, leaving 10 bases between them. CDR3 amino acids: CASSLGLGVQYF. Written as DNA, the CDR3 is TGTGCCAGCAGCTTAGGGCTCGGGGTGCAGTACTTC. The whole variable domain, remainder taken from reference TRBV11-3 and TRBJ2-7, is EAGVVQSPRYKIIEKKQPVAFWCNPISGHNTLYWYLQNLGQGPELLIRYENEEAVDDSQLPKDRFSAERLKGVDSTLKIQPAELGDSAVYLCASSLGLGVQYFGPGTRLTVT.

The table lists this clone with a count of one. V is TRBV7-2 and J is TRBJ2-7; TRBD1 is a possible D gene (5 bases). The CDR3 loop spans 14 amino acids. CDR1 and CDR2 (germline): SGHTA, FQGNSA. V was cut by 5 bases and J by 0 bases, with 11 bases left in between. The CDR3 loop is CASSLGHSSYEQYF. Written as DNA, the CDR3 is TGTGCCAGCAGCCTCGGACACAGCTCCTACGAGCAGTACTTC.

This clone was seen once. V and J are TRBV6-1 and TRBJ1-5; tentatively, D is TRBD1 (6 bases). V lost 5 bases, J lost 5 bases, and 16 bases lay in between. CDR3 length equals 15 residues. Germline V gives CDR1 MNHNS, CDR2 SASEGT. CDR3 bases: TGTGCCAGCAGTTTATACAGGGTTAGGGATCAGCCCCAGCATTTT. Its protein product is CASSLYRVRDQPQHF.

The rearrangement joins TRBV18 to TRBJ2-1; 12 bases are a match to TRBD2. The germline gives CDR1 KGHSH, CDR2 LQKENI. Trimming at V came to 3 bases and at J to 8 bases, leaving 8 bases not matched to a gene. The CDR3 spans 16 residues. For the CDR3, the DNA is TGTGCCAGCTCACCCCCCCGACTAGCGGGAGTACATGAGCAGTTCTTC. This codes for CASSPPRLAGVHEQFF.

The chain is built from TRBV4-3 and TRBJ2-1, with 9 bases identical to TRBD2. Trimming removed 3 bases from V and 8 bases from J; junction bases left unmatched: 8. The CDR3 spans 15 residues. The germline V gene encodes CDR1 LGHNA and CDR2 YSLEER. CDR3 region: CASSHIAGAGDEQFF. The DNA for the CDR3 is TGCGCCAGCAGCCACATAGCGGGGGCGGGGGATGAGCAGTTCTTC.

The genes are TRBV14 and TRBJ2-1; 7 bases are a match to TRBD1. The V gene's germline CDR1 is SGHDN and CDR2 FVKESK. The CDR3 has 17 residues. Trimming removed 3 bases from V and 5 bases from J; junction bases left unmatched: 13. The CDR3 loop reads CASSHNSRQGLDNEQFF. The CDR3, as DNA: TGTGCCAGCAGCCATAACTCTCGACAGGGTCTCGACAATGAGCAGTTCTTC.

The CDR3 sequence is CASSLVQDQPQHF. CDR3 nucleotides: TGTGCCAGCAGCTTAGTACAGGATCAGCCCCAGCATTTT. V gene TRBV7-2 combines with J gene TRBJ1-5; tentative D call: TRBD1 (5 bases). CDR1 is SGHTA and CDR2 is FQGNSA in the germline V gene. V was shortened by 1 base and J by 5 bases, with 6 bases between the two germline ends. This CDR3 contains 13 residues.

The chain uses TRBV20-1 and TRBJ1-1; no firm D call. Trimming took off 6 bases at V and 1 base at J, with 6 bases between the two ends. The CDR3 has 11 residues. The germline V gene encodes CDR1 DFQATT and CDR2 SNEGSKA (reference sequence). For the CDR3, the DNA is TGCAGTGCCCAGAAGAACACTGAAGCTTTCTTT. Translation: CSAQKNTEAFF.

As for this clone: The junction differs from germline at one of its ends, possibly a read error. The chain uses TRBV11-2 and TRBJ2-7, with a possible D match to TRBD2 (6 bases). Germline CDR1 and CDR2: SGHAT and FQNNGV. The CDR3 runs to 13 residues. Here the CDR3 DNA reads TGTGCCAGCAGCTTAATGTATGGGGGACTTCAGGGCTTC. It specifies CASSLMYGGLQGF.

The chain links TRBV2 to TRBJ2-7, with D maybe TRBD2 (5 bases). Trimming left V 11 bases short and J 0 bases short, with 14 bases between. Germline V gives CDR1 SNHLY, CDR2 FYNNEI. This CDR3 is 13 amino acids long. In DNA form, the CDR3 reads TGTGCCGTGAGGCCCCGGGACTCCTACGAGCAGTACTTC. This sequence encodes CAVRPRDSYEQYF. The full variable domain, with the rest looked up from reference TRBV2 and TRBJ2-7, is EPEVTQTPSHQVTQMGQEVILRCVPISNHLYFYWYRQILGQKVEFLVSFYNNEISEKSEIFDDQFSVERPDGSNFTLKIRSTKLEDSAMYFCAVRPRDSYEQYFGPGTRLTVT.

This rearrangement joins TRBV5-1 to TRBJ1-2, with TRBD1 as a possible D gene (6 bases). The CDR3 has 16 residues. Germline V CDR1 and CDR2: SGHRS, YFSETQ. Trimming pared 0 bases from V and 0 bases from J, leaving 12 bases between. The CDR3 here is CASSLGGGIPNYGYTF. The DNA for the CDR3 is TGCGCCAGCAGCTTGGGAGGGGGAATCCCTAACTATGGCTACACCTTC.

This sequence joins TRBV7-2 and TRBJ2-5; 10 nucleotides align to TRBD2. Germline loops: CDR1 SGHTA, CDR2 FQGNSA. The CDR3 has 16 residues. The J segment lost 2 bases and the V segment lost 0 bases, leaving 3 bases of the junction unmatched. CDR3 amino acids: CASSLAIAGGQETQYF. The DNA of the CDR3 is TGTGCCAGCAGCTTAGCGATAGCGGGGGGTCAAGAGACCCAGTACTTC.

The chain employs TRBV27 and TRBJ2-1; 7 bases map to TRBD2. The junction had 8 bases not matched to a gene; V was cut back by 3 bases and J by 12 bases. Germline V lookup: CDR1 MNHEY, CDR2 SMNVEV (reference sequence). This CDR3 is built from 13 residues. The chain's CDR3 is CASSFTGGRRQFF. The DNA of the CDR3 is TGTGCCAGCAGTTTTACGGGGGGAAGGCGGCAGTTCTTC.

DNA for the CDR3: TGTGCCAGCAGCTATGGGGGAGGGGCTGAGACCCAGTACTTC. It is translated as CASSYGGGAETQYF. J is TRBJ2-5 and V is TRBV7-2, with 7 bases that match TRBD2. The CDR3 extends over 14 amino acids. Germline-derived CDR1 and CDR2 are SGHTA and FQGNSA. Germline trimming cut 4 bases from V and 5 bases from J; bases unmatched to any gene: 7.

This clone was counted a few times. The chain couples TRBV5-6 to TRBJ2-7, with TRBD2 identical over 7 bases. With 3 bases clipped from V and 3 bases from J, the junction kept 6 bases outside the gene matches. Germline-derived CDR1 and CDR2 are SGHDT and YYEEEE. The CDR3 is 14 residues long. The chain's CDR3 is CASSSWGGNYEQYF. As DNA, the CDR3 is TGTGCCAGCAGCTCTTGGGGGGGGAACTACGAGCAGTACTTC.

This clone appeared a single time. The V and J genes are TRBV6-5 and TRBJ1-2; the D gene is possibly TRBD1 (6 bases). Trimming left V 6 bases short and J 1 base short, with 15 bases between. Germline V gene sequence: CDR1 MNHEY, CDR2 SVGAGI. The CDR3 extends over 15 amino acids. The CDR3: CASRVQGQFNYGYTF. The CDR3 nucleotides are TGTGCCAGCAGAGTTCAGGGGCAATTTAACTATGGCTACACCTTC.

The V and J genes are TRBV7-9 and TRBJ1-4; 8 bases align to TRBD1. The V gene end was trimmed by 3 bases and the J gene end by 12 bases; junction bases not matched to a gene: 3. Per germline, CDR1 SEHNR and CDR2 FQNEAQ (reference sequence). CDR3 length: 12 amino acids. CDR3 sequence: CASSFDRGELFF. The CDR3 bases are TGTGCCAGCAGCTTCGACAGGGGAGAACTGTTTTTT. The variable domain in full, with the rest retrieved from reference TRBV7-9 and TRBJ1-4, is DTGVSQNPRHKITKRGQNVTFRCDPISEHNRLYWYRQTLGQGPEFLTYFQNEAQLEKSRLLSDRFSAERPKGSFSTLEIQRTEQGDSAMYLCASSFDRGELFFGSGTQLSVL.

In DNA form, the CDR3 reads TGCGCCAGCAGCCAAGAAACGGCCAGGGACACCTATAATTCACCCCTCCACTTT. It translates to CASSQETARDTYNSPLHF. The chain couples TRBV4-3 to TRBJ1-6, with a possible D match to TRBD1 (6 bases). V was cut by 0 bases and J by 2 bases, with 14 bases left in between. The germline V gene has CDR1 LGHNA and CDR2 YSLEER. The CDR3 is 18 amino acids.

The V call is TRBV10-3, the J call TRBJ2-1; D is perhaps TRBD1 (6 bases). The germline V gene encodes CDR1 ENHRY and CDR2 SYGVKD. The V gene lost 10 bases and the J gene lost 7 bases, with 20 bases spanning the gap. The CDR3 has 14 residues. The CDR3 DNA is TGTGCCAGCGACCGGGACATTGCCCTTAATGAGCAGTTCTTC. Translation gives CASDRDIALNEQFF.

The chain is built from TRBV7-9 and TRBJ2-7; 8 nucleotides align to TRBD1. This CDR3 contains 14 residues. V lost 3 bases, J lost 4 bases, and 5 bases stayed unmatched. Per germline, CDR1 SEHNR and CDR2 FQNEAQ (reference sequence). The DNA of the CDR3 is TGTGCCAGCAGCTTGGGACAGGACGGGTACGAGCAGTACTTC. Encoded protein: CASSLGQDGYEQYF.

This clone occurred once. This sequence joins TRBV7-9 and TRBJ1-5; perhaps TRBD1 as D (6 bases). V was cut by 5 bases and J by 4 bases, with 12 bases left in between. The germline gives CDR1 SEHNR, CDR2 FQNEAQ (reference sequence). This CDR3 is built from 14 residues. The CDR3 nucleotides read TGTGCCAGCAGCAAGGACAGCGAAAATCAGCCCCAGCATTTT. Its protein is CASSKDSENQPQHF.